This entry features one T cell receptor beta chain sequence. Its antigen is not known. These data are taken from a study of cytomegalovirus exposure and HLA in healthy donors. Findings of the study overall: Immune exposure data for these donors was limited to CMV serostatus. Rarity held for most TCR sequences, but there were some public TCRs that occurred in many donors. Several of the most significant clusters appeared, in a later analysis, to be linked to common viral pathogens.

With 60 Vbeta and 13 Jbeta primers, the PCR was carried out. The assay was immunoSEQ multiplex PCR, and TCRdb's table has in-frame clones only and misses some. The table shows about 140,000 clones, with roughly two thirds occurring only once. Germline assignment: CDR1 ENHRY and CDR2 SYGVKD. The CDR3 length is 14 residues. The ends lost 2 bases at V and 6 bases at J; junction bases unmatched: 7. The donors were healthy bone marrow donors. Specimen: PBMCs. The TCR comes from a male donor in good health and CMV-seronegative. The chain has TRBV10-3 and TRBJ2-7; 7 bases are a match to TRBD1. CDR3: CAISETGVTIEQYF. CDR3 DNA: TGTGCCATCAGTGAGACAGGGGTTACTATCGAGCAGTACTTC.